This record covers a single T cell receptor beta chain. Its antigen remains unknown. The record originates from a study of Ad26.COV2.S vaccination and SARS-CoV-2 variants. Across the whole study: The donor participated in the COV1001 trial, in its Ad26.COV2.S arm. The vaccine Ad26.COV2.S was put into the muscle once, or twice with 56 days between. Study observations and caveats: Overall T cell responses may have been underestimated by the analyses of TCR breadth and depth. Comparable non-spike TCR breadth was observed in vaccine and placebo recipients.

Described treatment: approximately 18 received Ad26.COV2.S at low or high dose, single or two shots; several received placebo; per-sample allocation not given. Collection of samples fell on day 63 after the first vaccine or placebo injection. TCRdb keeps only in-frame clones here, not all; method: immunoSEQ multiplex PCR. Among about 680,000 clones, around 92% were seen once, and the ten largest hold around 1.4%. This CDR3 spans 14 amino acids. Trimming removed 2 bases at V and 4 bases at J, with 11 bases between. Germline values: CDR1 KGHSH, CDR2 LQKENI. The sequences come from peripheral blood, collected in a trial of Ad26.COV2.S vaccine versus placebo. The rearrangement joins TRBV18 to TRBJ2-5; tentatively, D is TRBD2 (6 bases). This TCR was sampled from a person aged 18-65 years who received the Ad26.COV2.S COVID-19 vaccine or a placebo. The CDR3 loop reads CASSPSPGRETQYF. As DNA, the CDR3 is TGTGCCAGCTCACCATCCCCCGGGAGAGAGACCCAGTACTTC.